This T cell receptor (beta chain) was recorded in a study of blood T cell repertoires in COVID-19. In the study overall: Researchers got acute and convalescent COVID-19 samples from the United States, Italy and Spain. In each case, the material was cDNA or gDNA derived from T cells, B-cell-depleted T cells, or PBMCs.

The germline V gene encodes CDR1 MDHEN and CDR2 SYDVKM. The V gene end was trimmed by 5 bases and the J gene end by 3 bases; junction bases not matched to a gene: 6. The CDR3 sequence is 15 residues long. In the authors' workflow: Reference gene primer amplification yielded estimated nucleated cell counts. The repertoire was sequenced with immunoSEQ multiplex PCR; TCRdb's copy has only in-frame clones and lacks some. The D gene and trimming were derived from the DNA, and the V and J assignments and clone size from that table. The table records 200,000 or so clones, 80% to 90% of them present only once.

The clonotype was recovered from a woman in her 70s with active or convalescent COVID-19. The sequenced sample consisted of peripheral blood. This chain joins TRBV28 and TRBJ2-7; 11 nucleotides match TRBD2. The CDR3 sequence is CASSEGTSGVYEQYF. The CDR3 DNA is TGTGCCAGCAGTGAAGGGACTAGCGGAGTCTACGAGCAGTACTTC.